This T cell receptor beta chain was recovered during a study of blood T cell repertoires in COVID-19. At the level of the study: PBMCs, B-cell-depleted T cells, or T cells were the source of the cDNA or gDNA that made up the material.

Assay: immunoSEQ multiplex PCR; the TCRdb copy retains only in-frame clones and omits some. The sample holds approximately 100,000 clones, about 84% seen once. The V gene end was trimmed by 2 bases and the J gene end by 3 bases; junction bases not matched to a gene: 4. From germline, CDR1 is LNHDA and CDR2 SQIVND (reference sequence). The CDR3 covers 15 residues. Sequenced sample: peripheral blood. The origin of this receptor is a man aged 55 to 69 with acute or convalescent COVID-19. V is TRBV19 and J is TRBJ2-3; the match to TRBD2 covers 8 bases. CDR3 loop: CASSIFTGGTDTQYF. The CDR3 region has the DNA TGTGCCAGTAGTATATTCACGGGAGGGACAGATACGCAGTATTTT.